This T cell receptor beta chain was captured in a study of blood T cell repertoires in COVID-19. Study-wide background: PBMCs, B-cell-depleted T cells, or T cells were the source of the cDNA or gDNA that made up the material.

The CDR3 covers 15 residues. With 2 bases removed from V and 6 bases from J, the gap between germline ends came to 15 bases. CDR1 and CDR2 (germline): MNHEY, SVGAGI. As handled by the study authors: Counts of nucleated cells, estimated from reference gene primer amplification, were obtained. The repertoire was sequenced with immunoSEQ multiplex PCR; TCRdb's copy has only in-frame clones and lacks some. That table furnishes V, J and clone size, whereas the DNA furnished D and trimming. This table holds just under 350,000 clones, 75% to 90% found once. Seattle cases were enrolled at active infection and followed longitudinally.

Sequenced input: peripheral blood. This sequence originates from a woman aged 45-65 years with COVID-19, enrolled during active disease. The V call is TRBV6-5, the J call TRBJ2-3, with D perhaps matching TRBD2 (5 bases). The CDR3 sequence: CASSYDSTTGDTQYF. As DNA, the CDR3 is TGTGCCAGCAGTTACGATTCGACCACGGGGGATACGCAGTATTTT.